This entry lists 23 T cell receptor beta chains sequenced from one sample in a study of molecular identifiers for immune sequencing clone quantification. Using its own MiXCR run on the PCR reads, TCRdb lists one record per CDR3 protein. This table has hundreds of thousands of distinct CDR3 sequences, approximately 24% appearing once. The sequenced material came from naive CD8+ T cells from blood, with Jurkat cell RNA spiked in. Subset denoted: FACS-sorted CD8+CD4-CCR7+CD45RA+ naive T cells. These receptors were taken from a human donor in good health. Some libraries in this study had Jurkat cell RNA spiked in.

The sample holds many counts of this clonotype. V and J are TRBV4-2 and TRBJ2-7; tentatively, D is TRBD2 (6 bases). Trimming removed 1 base at V and 6 bases at J, with 10 bases between. The CDR3 is 13 amino acids. From germline, CDR1 is LGHNA and CDR2 YNFKEQ. The CDR3, as DNA: TGTGCCAGCAGCCAAGGACTAGTCGGCGAGCAGTACTTC. This encodes CASSQGLVGEQYF.

This clonotype has a handful of counts. This chain links TRBV19 with TRBJ1-3; D is unclear. CDR3 size: 15 residues. Trimming removed 3 bases at V and 0 bases at J, with 9 bases between. Germline V gene data show CDR1 as LNHDA and CDR2 as SQIVND (reference sequence). CDR3 residues: CASSMAGNSGNTIYF. In DNA, the CDR3 is TGTGCCAGTAGTATGGCGGGGAACTCTGGAAACACCATATATTTT.

This clonotype was counted once. Likely a read error: the CDR3 ends without its conserved phenylalanine or tryptophan. The chain has TRBV27 and TRBJ2-1; maybe TRBD2 (6 bases). Trimming took off 8 bases at V and 4 bases at J, with 9 bases between the two ends. The CDR3 runs to 12 residues. The germline V gene has CDR1 MNHEY and CDR2 SMNVEV (reference sequence). CDR3 bases: TGTGCCAGCGGAGGGGTATACAATGAGCAGTTCCTC. Translating gives CASGGVYNEQFL.

This clonotype was counted between two and nine times. The J gene is TRBJ1-2, the V gene TRBV2; D uncertain. Germline V lookup: CDR1 SNHLY, CDR2 FYNNEI. The CDR3 consists of 16 residues. V dropped 3 bases and J dropped 2 bases, with 16 bases sitting between them. This chain's CDR3 is CASSDSLVGRNYGYTF. As DNA, the CDR3 is TGTGCCAGCAGTGACTCTCTGGTAGGGAGGAACTATGGCTACACCTTC.

With regard to this clonotype: This is likely a read error, given that the CDR3 carries no conserved phenylalanine or tryptophan at its end. V gene TRBV10-2 combines with J gene TRBJ2-1; 12 bases are shared with TRBD2. Germline V lookup: CDR1 WSHSY, CDR2 SAAADI. The CDR3 is made up of 15 amino acids. Germline trimming cut 5 bases from V and 8 bases from J; bases unmatched to any gene: 7. CDR3 sequence reads: CASSPSGGAGDEQFL. The CDR3 DNA follows: TGCGCCAGCAGTCCTAGCGGGGGGGCCGGGGATGAGCAGTTCCTC.

The rearrangement joins TRBV20-1 to TRBJ2-5, with D maybe TRBD1 (5 bases). Germline assignment: CDR1 DFQATT and CDR2 SNEGSKA (reference sequence). The CDR3 sequence is 15 residues long. The V end lost 6 bases, the J end lost 3 bases, and 20 bases lay between the germline ends. CDR3 in amino acids: CSAETQGQVEETQYF. CDR3 nucleotide sequence: TGCAGTGCCGAGACGCAAGGACAAGTTGAAGAGACCCAGTACTTC.

For this clonotype: A read error is possible here, since a much larger clone lies one base away. Written as DNA, the CDR3 is TGCGCCAGCAGTCAAGAGCGACAGGGGGTCTCCTTGAACACTGAAGCTTTCTTT. The encoded protein is CASSQERQGVSLNTEAFF. This chain connects TRBV4-3 to TRBJ1-1; 9 bases map to TRBD1. This CDR3 spans 18 amino acids. The V gene's germline CDR1 is LGHNA and CDR2 YSLEER.

The chain has TRBV3-1 and TRBJ1-2; TRBD1 is a possible D gene (5 bases). Per germline, CDR1 LGHDT and CDR2 YNNKEL (reference sequence). V dropped 5 bases and J dropped 9 bases, with 10 bases sitting between them. This CDR3 region has 11 residues. The CDR3 reads CASSGQGSYTF. As DNA, the CDR3 is TGTGCCAGCAGCGGACAAGGGAGCTACACCTTC.

This clonotype has a count of ten or more. This chain links TRBV6-5 with TRBJ2-7; TRBD1 matches 7 bases. This CDR3 is built from 13 residues. CDR1 and CDR2 from the germline V gene are MNHEY and SVGAGI. V dropped 5 bases and J dropped 6; count of bases not matched to a gene: 7. CDR3 sequence (DNA): TGTGCCAGCAGTGGGCAGGGGGTAGGCGAGCAGTACTTC. This gives the protein CASSGQGVGEQYF.

A remark on this clonotype: This may be a read error, as it is one base from a much larger clone. The genes are TRBV6-6 and TRBJ2-7; TRBD2 agrees at 12 bases. Germline V CDR1 and CDR2: MNHNY, SVGAGI (reference sequence). This CDR3 contains 15 residues. Losses at the gene ends were 2 bases for V and 4 bases for J; bases not matched to a gene: 3. For the CDR3, the DNA is TGTGCCAGCAGTTACCCGACTAGCGGGAGTTACGAGCAGTACTTC. Translation: CASSYPTSGSYEQYF.

This clonotype appeared a few times. This chain uses TRBV7-8 with TRBJ2-7, with 7 nucleotides matching TRBD2. The CDR3 is made up of 16 amino acids. Looked up from germline, CDR1 is SGHVS and CDR2 is FQNEAQ. The junction had 8 bases not matched to a gene; V was cut back by 1 base and J by 2 bases. The CDR3 DNA follows: TGTGCCAGCAGCTTAGTTAGGGCGGGGGTTCCCTACGAGCAGTACTTC. Encoded protein: CASSLVRAGVPYEQYF.

This sequence joins TRBV19 and TRBJ2-7, with D perhaps being TRBD1 or TRBD2 (6 bases each). The germline V gene has CDR1 LNHDA and CDR2 SQIVND (reference sequence). With 1 base removed from V and 4 bases from J, the gap between germline ends came to 17 bases. This CDR3 has 16 residues. The CDR3 bases are TGTGCCAGTAGTATAGCTGGGGGCCGAGGGACTTACGAGCAGTACTTC. Its translation: CASSIAGGRGTYEQYF.

V usage is TRBV19 and J usage is TRBJ2-3, with 7 bases fitting TRBD2. Germline V gene data show CDR1 as LNHDA and CDR2 as SQIVND (reference sequence). Germline trimming cut 5 bases from V and 3 bases from J; bases unmatched to any gene: 5. CDR3 length equals 14 residues. CDR3 sequence reads: CASSFGLGTDTQYF. The CDR3 DNA reads TGTGCCAGTAGTTTCGGACTAGGGACAGATACGCAGTATTTT.

This clonotype was recorded many times. V is TRBV5-4 and J is TRBJ2-3; the match to TRBD1 covers 10 bases. Germline CDR1 is SGHNT and CDR2 is YYREEE (reference sequence). The CDR3 loop spans 17 amino acids. V shed 3 bases and J 3 bases; nucleotides not matched to a gene: 10. CDR3 residues: CASSWNLGQGITDTQYF. The DNA of the CDR3 is TGTGCCAGCAGCTGGAACCTGGGACAGGGGATAACAGATACGCAGTATTTT.

There are many counts of this clonotype. The V and J genes are TRBV6-6 and TRBJ1-6; D not certain. The V end was cut by 6 bases, the J end by 10 bases, with 13 bases between. The CDR3 length is 13 residues. Germline CDR1 and CDR2: MNHNY and SVGAGI (reference sequence). The CDR3 protein is CASSLPGMSPLHF. CDR3 nucleotide sequence: TGTGCCAGCAGCCTTCCGGGGATGTCACCCCTCCACTTT.

This clonotype came up a few times. Sequence at one end of the junction differs from germline and may be a read error. J is TRBJ2-1 and V is TRBV29-1, with D perhaps matching TRBD1 or TRBD2 (6 bases each). Germline V gene sequence: CDR1 SQVTM, CDR2 ANQGSEA. This CDR3 has 13 residues. For the CDR3, the DNA is TGCGGCGTGGGGGCTAGCGACTACAATGAGCAGTTCTTC. This gives the protein CGVGASDYNEQFF.

A few counts support this clonotype. The V and J genes are TRBV15 and TRBJ2-3; no clear D gene. Germline-derived CDR1 and CDR2 are LNHNV and YYDKDF (reference sequence). The CDR3 totals 13 residues. V was pared by 0 bases and J by 6 bases, with 7 bases between. The CDR3 loop is CATSRDVGDTQYF. CDR3 coding DNA: TGTGCCACCAGCAGAGATGTAGGGGATACGCAGTATTTT.

This clonotype was observed a handful of times. The V gene is TRBV5-1, the J gene TRBJ2-1; D is unresolved. Trimming took 0 bases from V and 0 from J, leaving 7 bases between them. The CDR3 has 15 amino acids. Germline V lookup: CDR1 SGHRS, CDR2 YFSETQ. The CDR3 DNA reads TGCGCCAGCAGCTTGGAGTCTGCCTCCTACAATGAGCAGTTCTTC. Residues: CASSLESASYNEQFF.

In the case of this clonotype: It may be a read error: a sequence one base away is much more abundant. V usage is TRBV12-3 or TRBV12-4 and J usage is TRBJ1-4; TRBD1 aligns across 8 bases. V lost 10 bases to trimming and J lost 0 bases; unmatched junction nucleotides: 10. The CDR3 length is 16 residues. In DNA form, the CDR3 reads TGTGCCAACAGCGACGGGACAGGATCAACTAATGAAAAACTGTTTTTT. Protein: CANSDGTGSTNEKLFF.

About this clonotype itself: One base away lies a much larger clone, so this may be a sequencing read error. The gene calls are TRBV4-3 and TRBJ2-6; D call uncertain. This CDR3 is built from 16 residues. CDR1 LGHNA and CDR2 YSLEER come from the germline V gene. CDR3: CVSSQARISGANVLTF. CDR3 nucleotide sequence: TGCGTCAGCAGCCAAGCACGGATCTCTGGGGCCAACGTCCTGACTTTC.

This clonotype appeared a few times. V usage is TRBV4-3 and J usage is TRBJ2-1, with D possibly matching TRBD1 (6 bases). Trimming removed 0 bases from V and 5 bases from J, with 17 bases in between. CDR1 is LGHNA, CDR2 YSLEER, per germline. This CDR3 is built from 17 residues. CDR3 coding DNA: TGCGCCAGCAGCCAAGATAAGGTCGGACAGCCCCACAATGAGCAGTTCTTC. Translated, it gives CASSQDKVGQPHNEQFF.

The V call is TRBV6-2 or TRBV6-3, the J call TRBJ1-2; D is uncertain. The CDR3 is 14 amino acids. The V end lost 5 bases, the J end lost 3 bases, and 13 bases lay between the germline ends. CDR1 is MNHEY, CDR2 SVGEGT, per germline. This CDR3 is CASSIPPAYYGYTF. CDR3 DNA sequence: TGTGCCAGCAGTATCCCGCCAGCGTACTATGGCTACACCTTC.

This clonotype occurred a few times. The DNA for the CDR3 is TGTGCCATCAGTGATCTTGACAGGGAGGTCTATGGCTACACCTTC. It specifies CAISDLDREVYGYTF. The J gene is TRBJ1-2, the V gene TRBV10-3; 7 bases are a match to TRBD1. There are 15 residues in the CDR3. Looked up from germline, CDR1 is ENHRY and CDR2 is SYGVKD. V lost 3 bases to trimming and J lost 4 bases; unmatched junction nucleotides: 8.